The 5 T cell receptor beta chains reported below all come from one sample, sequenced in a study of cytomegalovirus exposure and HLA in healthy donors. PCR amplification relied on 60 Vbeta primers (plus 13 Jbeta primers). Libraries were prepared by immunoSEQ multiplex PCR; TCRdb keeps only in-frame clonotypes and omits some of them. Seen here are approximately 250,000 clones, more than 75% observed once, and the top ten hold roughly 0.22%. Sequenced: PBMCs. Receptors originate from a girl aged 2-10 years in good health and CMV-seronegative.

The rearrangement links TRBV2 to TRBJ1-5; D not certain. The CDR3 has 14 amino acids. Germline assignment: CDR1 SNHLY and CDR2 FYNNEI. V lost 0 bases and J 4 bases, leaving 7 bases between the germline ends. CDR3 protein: CASSEAHRNQPQHF. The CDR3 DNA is TGTGCCAGCAGTGAAGCGCACCGGAATCAGCCCCAGCATTTT.

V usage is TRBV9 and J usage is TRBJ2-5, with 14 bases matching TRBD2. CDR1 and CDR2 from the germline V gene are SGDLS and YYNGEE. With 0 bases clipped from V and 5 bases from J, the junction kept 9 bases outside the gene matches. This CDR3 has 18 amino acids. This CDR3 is CASSVEVRGLAGGETQYF. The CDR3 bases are TGTGCCAGCAGCGTAGAGGTTCGTGGACTAGCGGGAGGTGAGACCCAGTACTTC.

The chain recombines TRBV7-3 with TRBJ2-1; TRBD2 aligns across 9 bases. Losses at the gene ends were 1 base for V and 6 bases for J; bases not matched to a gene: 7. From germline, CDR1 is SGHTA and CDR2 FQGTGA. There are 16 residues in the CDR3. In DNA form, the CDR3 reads TGTGCCAGCAGCTTAATTGGCCTAGCGGGGTTCAATGAGCAGTTCTTC. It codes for CASSLIGLAGFNEQFF. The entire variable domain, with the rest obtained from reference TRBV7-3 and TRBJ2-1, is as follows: GAGVSQTPSNKVTEKGKYVELRCDPISGHTALYWYRQSLGQGPEFLIYFQGTGAADDSGLPNDRFFAVRPEGSVSTLKIQRTERGDSAVYLCASSLIGLAGFNEQFFGPGTRLTVL.

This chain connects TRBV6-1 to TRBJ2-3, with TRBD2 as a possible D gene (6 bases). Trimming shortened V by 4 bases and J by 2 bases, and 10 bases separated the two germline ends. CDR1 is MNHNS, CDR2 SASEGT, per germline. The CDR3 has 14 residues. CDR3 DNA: TGTGCCAGCAGTGCCCGGACTACCACAGATACGCAGTATTTT. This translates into CASSARTTTDTQYF.

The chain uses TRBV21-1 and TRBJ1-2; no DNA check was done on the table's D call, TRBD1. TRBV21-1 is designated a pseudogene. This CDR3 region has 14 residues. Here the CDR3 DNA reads TGTGCCAGCAGCAAAGGACAGGCCCCATATGGCTACACCTTC. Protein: CASSKGQAPYGYTF.